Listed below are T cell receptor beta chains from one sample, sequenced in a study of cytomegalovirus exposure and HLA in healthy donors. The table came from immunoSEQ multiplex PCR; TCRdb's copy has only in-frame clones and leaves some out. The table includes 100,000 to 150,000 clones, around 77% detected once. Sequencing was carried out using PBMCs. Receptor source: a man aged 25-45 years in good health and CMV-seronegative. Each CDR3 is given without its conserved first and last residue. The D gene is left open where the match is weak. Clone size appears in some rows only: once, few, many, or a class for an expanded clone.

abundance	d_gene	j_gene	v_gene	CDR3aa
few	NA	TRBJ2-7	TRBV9	ASSVGSGGTYEQY
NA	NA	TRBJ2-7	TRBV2	ASRQPGQANYEQY
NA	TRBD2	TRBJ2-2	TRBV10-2	ASSESISGTSGNTGELF
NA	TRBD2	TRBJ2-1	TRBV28	ASMTKRGGSSYNEQF
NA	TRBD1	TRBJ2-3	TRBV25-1	ASARDRASDTQY
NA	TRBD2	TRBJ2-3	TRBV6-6	ASKLPGGITDTQY
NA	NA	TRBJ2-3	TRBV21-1	ASSKAVDRGGTDTQY
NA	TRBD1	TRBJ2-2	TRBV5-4	ASSSGTGAGELF
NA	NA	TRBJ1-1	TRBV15	ATSRDEQTIAF
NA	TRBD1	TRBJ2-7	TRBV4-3	ASSQGPTGLVVYEQY
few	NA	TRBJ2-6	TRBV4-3	ASSQDAGANVLT
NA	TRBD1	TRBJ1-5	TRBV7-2	ASSSGRGTGGRQPQH
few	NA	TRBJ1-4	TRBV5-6	ASSLLQGMAEKLF
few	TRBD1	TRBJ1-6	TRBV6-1	ASSGDRNAPLH
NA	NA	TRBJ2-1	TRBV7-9	ASSLAVAPGQF
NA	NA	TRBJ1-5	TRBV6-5	ASSYSSIGQPQH
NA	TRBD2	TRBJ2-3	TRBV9	ASSPGTSGSTDTQY
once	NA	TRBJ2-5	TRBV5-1	ASSYSGITQETQY
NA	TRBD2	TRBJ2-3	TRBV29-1	SALPREGDMQY
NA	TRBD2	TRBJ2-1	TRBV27	ASSRLAGPNEQF
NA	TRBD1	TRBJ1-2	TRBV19	ASSIGRGQQYGYT
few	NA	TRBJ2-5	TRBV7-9	ASSLVEETQY
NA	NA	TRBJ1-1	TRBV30	AWRDRGTEAF
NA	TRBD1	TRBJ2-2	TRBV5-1	ASSEGQGGAGELF
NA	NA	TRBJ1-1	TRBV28	ASSNKNTEAF
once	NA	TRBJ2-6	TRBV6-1	ASSLEFSGANVLT
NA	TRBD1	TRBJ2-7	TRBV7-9	ASSLRGQGAYEQY
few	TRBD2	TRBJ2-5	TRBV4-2	ASSQAWGLAGGPGETQY
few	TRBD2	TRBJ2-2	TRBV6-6	ASTRLAGHTGELF
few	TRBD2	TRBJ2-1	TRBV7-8	ASSFLAGHEQF
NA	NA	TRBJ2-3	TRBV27	ASSYGVADTQY
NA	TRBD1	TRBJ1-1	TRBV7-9	ASSLRTGNTEAF